This record concerns one TCR beta chain sequence. Its specificity is unknown. The sample belongs to a study of T cell responses to AZD1222 COVID-19 vaccine. Broader study findings: The study identified only a handful of AZD1222 recipients as seropositive at baseline.

Clones were sequenced by immunoSEQ multiplex PCR, and TCRdb holds only the in-frame ones, with some missing. The data contain nearly 110,000 clones, about nine tenths of them singletons. Sample: peripheral blood, taken 28 days after the second AZD1222 dose. The sequence was obtained from an adult who received the AZD1222 COVID-19 vaccine.

CDR3 nucleotide sequence: TGCGCCAGCAGCTTCTGGGGGGCGGAAGAGACCCAGTACTTC. This codes for CASSFWGAEETQYF. The chain uses TRBV5-1 and TRBJ2-5; D might be TRBD1 or TRBD2, each matching 6 bases. The CDR3 spans 14 residues. Trimming removed 2 bases from V and 3 bases from J, with 11 bases in between. Germline V gene sequence: CDR1 SGHRS, CDR2 YFSETQ.